These T cell receptor beta chains were read from a single sample in a study of blood T cell repertoires in COVID-19. Profiled with immunoSEQ multiplex PCR; TCRdb holds only in-frame clones, not every one. The sample lists under 300,000 clones; 80% to 85% were seen once. What was sequenced was peripheral blood. All receptors come from a woman aged 60-70 years with active or convalescent COVID-19. Both conserved end residues are part of each CDR3. D genes are given only for firm matches. Clone sizes are given selectively: once, few, many, or a class where the clone is expanded.

j_gene	d_gene	v_gene	abundance	CDR3aa	CDR3nt
TRBJ1-4	NA	TRBV3-1/TRBV3-2	once	CASSQEASTNEKLFF	TGTGCCAGCAGCCAAGAGGCCAGTACTAATGAAAAACTGTTTTTT
TRBJ1-6	NA	TRBV9	NA	CASSRSGGYNSPLHF	TGTGCCAGCAGCCGGTCCGGGGGCTATAATTCACCCCTCCACTTT
TRBJ2-7	TRBD2	TRBV18	NA	CASSPGGGLSGEQYF	TGTGCCAGCTCTCCCGGGGGGGGGCTATCGGGTGAGCAGTACTTC
TRBJ2-6	NA	TRBV6-5	NA	CASSSPGGANVLTF	TGTGCCAGCAGTTCACCGGGGGGGGCCAACGTCCTGACTTTC
TRBJ2-2	NA	TRBV6-4	NA	CASSDLPSVETGELFF	TGTGCCAGCAGTGACCTACCCTCTGTTGAGACCGGGGAGCTGTTTTTT
TRBJ2-1	TRBD1	TRBV7-9	NA	CASRRQGGNEQFF	TGTGCCAGCCGACGACAGGGGGGCAATGAGCAGTTCTTC
TRBJ2-2	NA	TRBV9	NA	CASTLLGGRPNTGELFF	TGTGCCAGCACTCTGCTTGGGGGCCGACCGAACACCGGGGAGCTGTTTTTT
TRBJ1-1	TRBD1	TRBV3-1/TRBV3-2	few	CASSQGWTGNTEAFF	TGTGCCAGCAGCCAAGGGTGGACAGGGAACACTGAAGCTTTCTTT
TRBJ2-3	NA	TRBV5-1	NA	CASSLLALSTDTQYF	TGCGCCAGCAGCTTGCTAGCCCTATCGACAGATACGCAGTATTTT
TRBJ2-2	NA	TRBV19	NA	CASSKGLNTGELFF	TGTGCCAGTAGTAAGGGGCTGAACACCGGGGAGCTGTTTTTT
TRBJ2-5	NA	TRBV7-2	once	CASSLDPGGWETQYF	TGTGCCAGCAGCTTAGACCCGGGCGGGTGGGAGACCCAGTACTTC
TRBJ1-4	TRBD1	TRBV15	NA	CATSRDRRTTNEKLFF	TGTGCCACCAGCAGGGACAGGCGGACGACTAATGAAAAACTGTTTTTT
TRBJ1-6	NA	TRBV15	many	CATRPAGGGNNSPLHF	TGTGCCACCAGGCCCGCGGGGGGAGGGAATAATTCACCCCTCCACTTT
TRBJ2-7	TRBD1	TRBV3-1/TRBV3-2	NA	CASSQDPLDRGVYEQYF	TGTGCCAGCAGCCAAGACCCACTCGACAGGGGAGTCTACGAGCAGTACTTC
TRBJ1-1	NA	TRBV6-2/TRBV6-3	NA	CASSSDGRIGWDTEAFF	TGTGCCAGCAGTTCCGACGGCAGGATCGGATGGGACACTGAAGCTTTCTTT
TRBJ1-2	NA	TRBV6-6	NA	CASSPSRNSGYTF	TGTGCCAGCAGTCCCTCGAGAAATTCGGGCTACACCTTC
TRBJ1-3	NA	TRBV4-2	NA	CASSQDKGWSGNTIYF	TGTGCCAGCAGCCAAGATAAGGGGTGGTCTGGAAACACCATATATTTT
TRBJ2-4	TRBD2	TRBV5-5	few	CASSLEVAGAKNIQYF	TGTGCCAGCAGCTTGGAGGTAGCGGGAGCCAAAAACATTCAGTACTTC
TRBJ2-5	TRBD2	TRBV7-8	few	CASSFGRGAQETQYF	TGTGCCAGCAGCTTTGGGAGGGGCGCTCAAGAGACCCAGTACTTC
TRBJ2-1	TRBD1	TRBV7-8	NA	CASSIGTGGYEQFF	TGTGCCAGCAGCATCGGGACAGGGGGGTATGAGCAGTTCTTC
TRBJ1-2	NA	TRBV30	NA	CAWRWQGKGGYTF	TGTGCCTGGAGATGGCAGGGAAAGGGAGGCTACACCTTC
TRBJ1-3	NA	TRBV18	NA	CASSPIPRAPGNTIYF	TGTGCCAGCTCACCAATCCCCAGGGCCCCTGGAAACACCATATATTTT
TRBJ1-5	TRBD1	TRBV29-1	NA	CSVEDPDRVRQPQHF	TGCAGCGTTGAAGATCCCGACAGGGTCCGACAGCCCCAGCATTTT
TRBJ1-3	NA	TRBV3-1/TRBV3-2	NA	CASSLISLDTIYF	TGTGCCAGCAGCCTGATCTCACTGGACACCATATATTTT
TRBJ1-1	TRBD1	TRBV19	NA	CASSSHRGSTEAFF	TGTGCCAGTAGTTCGCACAGGGGGAGTACTGAAGCTTTCTTT
TRBJ1-5	NA	TRBV10-3	NA	CAISEPGSNQPQHF	TGTGCCATCAGTGAGCCGGGTAGCAATCAGCCCCAGCATTTT
TRBJ2-5	TRBD2	TRBV7-8	NA	CASSFLAGGETQYF	TGTGCCAGCAGCTTCCTAGCGGGGGGGGAGACCCAGTACTTC
TRBJ1-6	NA	TRBV25-1	NA	CASSEFGSLQSSLHF	TGTGCCAGCAGTGAATTCGGGAGCCTCCAAAGTTCCCTCCACTTT
TRBJ2-5	NA	TRBV2	NA	CASSFRFGQETQYF	TGTGCCAGCAGTTTTCGATTCGGCCAAGAGACCCAGTACTTC
TRBJ1-2	TRBD1	TRBV5-1	once	CASSLGQGGYTF	TGCGCCAGCAGCTTAGGACAGGGTGGCTACACCTTC